These 10 T cell receptor beta chains share one sample of origin, sequenced in a study of control samples from healthy donors and cancer patients. Only in-frame clones appear in the TCRdb table, and some are missing; sequencing was by immunoSEQ multiplex PCR. The sample has around 120,000 clones, roughly nine tenths seen once. The sample was blood. These receptors all stem from a woman under 30 in good health.

The rearrangement links TRBV5-4 to TRBJ1-2, with D possibly matching TRBD1 (5 bases). V was pared by 0 bases and J by 8 bases, with 20 bases between. The CDR3 has 16 residues. The germline CDR1 and CDR2 sequences are SGHNT and YYREEE (reference sequence). For the CDR3, the DNA is TGTGCCAGCAGCTTGGCCCGTGGGGCCGACGGGGGGGGCTACACCTTC. Translating it yields CASSLARGADGGGYTF.

This sequence joins TRBV18 and TRBJ2-7, with D tentatively TRBD1 (6 bases). In germline, CDR1 is KGHSH, CDR2 LQKENI. The ends were cut back, 3 bases at V and 3 bases at J, with 9 bases in the middle. The CDR3 is 13 amino acids. CDR3 nucleotide sequence: TGTGCCAGCTCACCCGAGACAGGCTACGAGCAGTACTTC. Its translation: CASSPETGYEQYF.

The chain links TRBV3-1 (or the pseudogene TRBV3-2) to TRBJ2-4; D is possibly TRBD2 (7 bases). The CDR3 length is 15 residues. Germline V CDR1 and CDR2: LGHDT, YNNKEL (reference sequence). V was pared by 2 bases and J by 4 bases, with 12 bases between. The CDR3: CASSQRGGLKNIQYF. CDR3 DNA sequence: TGTGCCAGCAGCCAAAGGGGGGGGCTGAAAAACATTCAGTACTTC.

The V and J genes are TRBV5-1 and TRBJ2-1; D is uncertain. The V and J ends lost 4 bases and 2 bases respectively, with 7 bases between them. From germline, CDR1 is SGHRS and CDR2 YFSETQ. This CDR3 region has 13 residues. The CDR3 loop reads CASSQLTYNEQFF. In nucleotides, the CDR3 is TGCGCCAGCAGCCAGCTAACCTACAATGAGCAGTTCTTC.

The chain employs TRBV7-9 and TRBJ1-2; D not certain. Deletions cut 1 base from V and 6 bases from J, with 15 bases between. The germline gives CDR1 SEHNR, CDR2 FQNEAQ (reference sequence). The CDR3 consists of 15 residues. The CDR3 is CASSLVKGPGNGYTF. The CDR3 DNA reads TGTGCCAGCAGCTTAGTTAAGGGCCCGGGGAATGGCTACACCTTC.

This clone has just one count. The genes are TRBV4-3 and TRBJ2-7, with D perhaps matching TRBD2 (5 bases). V gave up 0 bases and J gave up 3 bases, with 12 bases separating them. The CDR3 has 15 residues. Germline-derived CDR1 and CDR2 are LGHNA and YSLEER. In DNA, the CDR3 is TGCGCCAGCAGCCAAGATGAGAGGGCCATCTACGAGCAGTACTTC. Its translation is CASSQDERAIYEQYF.

This rearrangement joins TRBV4-2 to TRBJ2-3; 9 bases agree with TRBD2. The germline CDR1 and CDR2 sequences are LGHNA and YNFKEQ. This CDR3 is built from 18 residues. Trimming took 1 base from V and 1 from J; bases not matched to a gene: 9. The CDR3 here is CASSQGGLAGVGTDTQYF. The CDR3 DNA follows: TGTGCCAGCAGCCAAGGTGGATTAGCGGGAGTCGGCACAGATACGCAGTATTTT.

The chain is built from TRBV5-1 and TRBJ2-3, with 10 nucleotides matching TRBD2. Germline trimming cut 4 bases from V and 9 bases from J; bases unmatched to any gene: 8. The CDR3 has 14 residues. CDR1 is SGHRS, CDR2 YFSETQ, per germline. This CDR3 is CASSPASGGKTQYF. The DNA for the CDR3 is TGCGCCAGCAGCCCGGCTAGCGGGGGAAAAACGCAGTATTTT.

V is TRBV28 and J is TRBJ2-7, with a tentative D call TRBD2 (6 bases). Germline values: CDR1 MDHEN, CDR2 SYDVKM. Between the trimmed V and J ends, which lost 4 bases and 0 bases, there was a span of 19 bases. The CDR3 runs 17 residues. In DNA, the CDR3 is TGTGCCAGCAGTTACTCTCGTGGAGGGTTCCGCTCCTACGAGCAGTACTTC. It translates to CASSYSRGGFRSYEQYF.

V is TRBV19 and J is TRBJ2-5, with 11 bases fitting TRBD2. Germline loops: CDR1 LNHDA, CDR2 SQIVND (reference sequence). J was trimmed by 5 bases and V by 8 bases; bases with no gene match: 7. CDR3 size: 14 residues. Here the CDR3 DNA reads TGTGCCAGTCATAGCGGGAGGGCCGATGAGACCCAGTACTTC. Encoded protein: CASHSGRADETQYF.